Below, one T cell receptor (beta chain) is given with its context. What it binds is not known. Every donor provided one heparinised blood draw, which averaged roughly 120 mL. Per germline, CDR1 GTSNPN and CDR2 SVGIG (reference sequence). V was pared by 1 base and J by 2 bases, with 8 bases between. This CDR3 has 13 residues. This sample is part of a study of beta chain features in type 1 diabetes. The wider study: What patients shared with healthy donors was a similar profile of age, gender and cell yields. Study-level points and caveats: There were fewer insertions and more deletions at the VDJ junctions of type 1 diabetes patients.

Reverse transcribing all isolated RNA meant expressed TCRB transcripts were sequenced. Data came from immunoSEQ multiplex PCR; TCRdb stores just in-frame clones and leaves some out. Seen here are some 140,000 clones, roughly a tenth observed once, and the top ten hold about 0.68%. The chain employs TRBV30 and TRBJ2-5, with D hard to call. What was sequenced was central memory CD4+ T cells from blood. The TCR was taken from a man between 18 and 29 years old in good health. The CDR3 is CAWSGWRQETQYF. Written as DNA, the CDR3 is TGTGCCTGGAGTGGATGGCGGCAAGAGACCCAGTACTTC.